A selection of T cell receptor beta chains follows, all from one sample in a study of blood T cells in healthy people across ages. Using its own MiXCR run on the 5' RACE reads, TCRdb lists one record per CDR3 protein. The sample consists of 1.5 million to 2 million distinct CDR3 sequences, 49% of them appearing once. Sequencing used blood. These receptors were obtained from a woman aged 40 to 50 in good health. Each CDR3 is given with its conserved first and last residue. A D gene is named only where the DNA matches it firmly. Clone size is given for some rows only: seen once, a few or many times, or a class if the clone is expanded.

v_call	clone_size	d_call	j_call	cdr3_nt	cdr3_aa
TRBV3-1	.	.	TRBJ1-1	TGTGCCAGCAGCCAAGAGGACAAGAACACTGAAGCTTTCTTT	CASSQEDKNTEAFF
TRBV9	.	.	TRBJ1-1	TGTGCCAGCAGCCCGCCCCTACCCGGGACGAGTACTGAAGCTTTCTTT	CASSPPLPGTSTEAFF
TRBV4-1	few	.	TRBJ1-4	TGCGCCAGCAGCCACGCCCGGAAGTCGGAAAAACTGTTTTTT	CASSHARKSEKLFF
TRBV6-1	.	TRBD1	TRBJ1-4	TGTGCCAGCAGGGACAGGGGCCGCTCTGAAAAACTGTTTTTT	CASRDRGRSEKLFF
TRBV10-1	.	.	TRBJ2-3	TGCGCCAGCAGTAGGGACCCTCAAAGAGGCACAGATACGCAGTATTTT	CASSRDPQRGTDTQYF
TRBV7-6	.	.	TRBJ2-7	TGTGCCAGCAGCTTAGGGACAGGGAGGGGGTACGAGCAGTACTTC	CASSLGTGRGYEQYF
TRBV4-2	few	TRBD2	TRBJ2-1	TGTGCCAGCAGCCAAGATAAACTGCGGGAGCGGGGCAATGAGCAGTTCTTC	CASSQDKLRERGNEQFF
TRBV5-1	.	.	TRBJ2-7	TGCGCCAGCAGCTTGGATGGCATGACCTACGAGCAGTACTTC	CASSLDGMTYEQYF
TRBV20-1	.	.	TRBJ1-5	TGCAGTGCTGCCCAGCCAGGAGGGAATCAGCCCCAGCATTTT	CSAAQPGGNQPQHF
TRBV7-8	few	.	TRBJ1-2	TGTGCCAGCAGCTTAGCCTCCGACTATGGCTACACCTTC	CASSLASDYGYTF
TRBV7-9	few	.	TRBJ2-7	TGTGCCAGCAGCTTAGCTAGGGGGAGCTCGAGGAGCTACAATGAGCAGTACTTC	CASSLARGSSRSYNEQYF
TRBV24-1	.	.	TRBJ1-2	TGTGCCACCAGTGGTCCGTATGGCTACACCTTC	CATSGPYGYTF
TRBV20-1	.	.	TRBJ2-5	TGCAGTGCTCGTCGTACAAGCGCACAAGAGACCCAGTACTTC	CSARRTSAQETQYF
TRBV18	.	.	TRBJ1-2	TGTGCCAGCTCCTATGGACAGTCCTGGGGCTACACCTTC	CASSYGQSWGYTF
TRBV28	few	.	TRBJ2-7	TGTGCCAGCAGTTCTTATGATGGGACGCATCACTCCTACGAGCAGTACTTC	CASSSYDGTHHSYEQYF
TRBV7-6	.	.	TRBJ1-1	TGTGCCAGCAGCTTAGCATCGGGACGCGGGAGCACTGAAGCTTTCTTT	CASSLASGRGSTEAFF
TRBV12-3/TRBV12-4	.	.	TRBJ1-2	TGTGCCAGCAGCTCCCTAAGAGGCTACACCTTC	CASSSLRGYTF
TRBV6-5	.	.	TRBJ2-3	TGTGCCAGCAGTTACAAGGCTGGGAACACAGATACGCAGTATTTT	CASSYKAGNTDTQYF
TRBV12-3/TRBV12-4	few	.	TRBJ1-2	TGTGCCAGCATCCCGGACGGAAACTATGGCTACACCTTC	CASIPDGNYGYTF
TRBV18	.	.	TRBJ2-3	TGTGCCAGCTCACCGGCAGGTGGGAAAGATACGCAGTATTTT	CASSPAGGKDTQYF
TRBV29-1	once	TRBD1	TRBJ2-3	TGCAGCGTTGAAAGGGGGTTGCTAACAGGGGGGAGGCTCACAGATACGCAGTATTTT	CSVERGLLTGGRLTDTQYF
TRBV4-3	many	TRBD2	TRBJ2-1	TGCGCCAGCAGCCAAGACGGGGGGGATGAGCAGTTCTTC	CASSQDGGDEQFF
TRBV12-3/TRBV12-4	.	.	TRBJ2-5	TGTGCCAGCAGTATCACGCGGGAGACCCAGTACTTC	CASSITRETQYF
TRBV20-1	few	TRBD1	TRBJ2-1	TGCAGTGCTAGACACGAACGGGACAGGGTCTACAATGAGCAGTTCTTC	CSARHERDRVYNEQFF
TRBV11-2	.	.	TRBJ2-4	TGTGCCAGCAGCCCCCCAACTACGGGGGTTAACATTCAGTACTTC	CASSPPTTGVNIQYF
TRBV9	.	TRBD1	TRBJ1-1	TGTGCCAGCAGCGTAGTCCTTAGGACAGGGCCAGCTTTCTTT	CASSVVLRTGPAFF
TRBV5-1	few	TRBD1	TRBJ2-1	TGCGCCAGCAGCGGGGTGGGACAGTTCAATGAGCAGTTCTTC	CASSGVGQFNEQFF
TRBV6-1	few	.	TRBJ1-2	TGTGCCAGCACTTCAACAGGGAACTATGGCTACACCTTC	CASTSTGNYGYTF
TRBV12-3/TRBV12-4	few	.	TRBJ2-3	TGTGCCAGCAGTTTCTTCGGGAACACAGATACGCAGTATTTT	CASSFFGNTDTQYF
TRBV4-2	.	TRBD1	TRBJ2-7	TGTGCCAGCAGCCACTCGCCCGGGACAGGGGGCTCCCTCTCCTACGAGCAGTACTTC	CASSHSPGTGGSLSYEQYF
TRBV20-1	.	.	TRBJ2-5	TGCAGTGCTATACAACGGGGTGAGACCCAGTACTTC	CSAIQRGETQYF
TRBV12-3/TRBV12-4	.	.	TRBJ2-5	TGTGCCAGCAGTTTTGGGGCGTTCCGAGAGACCCAGTACTTC	CASSFGAFRETQYF
TRBV12-3/TRBV12-4	.	.	TRBJ1-2	TGTGCCAGCAGTTTCGAAGCGGGTTTCGATGGCTACACCTTC	CASSFEAGFDGYTF
TRBV10-3	few	TRBD2	TRBJ2-3	TGTGCCATCAGTGATCCGGGACTAGCGGGGGGGGGCACAGATACGCAGTATTTT	CAISDPGLAGGGTDTQYF
TRBV4-3	.	.	TRBJ1-6	TGCGCCAGCAGCCAAGTCGGGAGTACTTATTCACCCCTCCACTTT	CASSQVGSTYSPLHF
TRBV15	.	TRBD2	TRBJ2-1	TGTGCCACCAGCGTACCTAGCGGGGGGACCTTAAATGAGCAGTTCTTC	CATSVPSGGTLNEQFF
TRBV6-5	few	.	TRBJ2-3	TGTGCCAGCAGGCTGGACAGTCCTAGCACAGATACGCAGTATTTT	CASRLDSPSTDTQYF
TRBV7-9	few	TRBD2	TRBJ2-5	TGTGCCAGCAGCCGAGGACTAGCGGGGAGTGAGACCCAGTACTTC	CASSRGLAGSETQYF
TRBV29-1	.	TRBD1	TRBJ2-5	TGCAGCGGGGCGAAGGGGGCGCGATACAATGAGCAGTACTTC	CSGAKGARYNEQYF
TRBV27	once	TRBD1	TRBJ2-5	TGTGCCAGCAGTTTCACGGGACAGCCTCAAGAGACCCAGTACTTC	CASSFTGQPQETQYF